The sequence of this T cell receptor beta chain was determined in a study of a mutant IDH1 vaccine in newly diagnosed glioma. Study-wide context: Patients arrived already treated with radiotherapy, temozolomide, or both, most having had both. Study-level results: Among all patients, vaccine-induced immune responses occurred in around 94%.

Stated time point: week 11, during vaccination. Vaccine doses each comprised 300 ug of mutant IDH1 20-mer peptide, with topical imiquimod. Donor diagnoses consisted of new WHO grade 3 or 4 IDH1-mutant, ATRX-lost astrocytomas. A note on this clone: The target antigen is unknown.

This CDR3 region has 13 residues. V was pared by 4 bases and J by 4 bases, with 9 bases between. Germline V gives CDR1 LNHDA, CDR2 SQIVND (reference sequence). The method was immunoSEQ multiplex PCR; TCRdb's version includes in-frame clones alone and lacks a portion of them. This repertoire shows around 24,000 clones, 79% found once; its top ten account for approximately 8%. This chain uses TRBV19 with TRBJ2-3, with D perhaps matching TRBD2 (5 bases). The sequence was collected from a middle-aged man with glioma. This specimen was PBMCs, taken from a glioma patient whose treatment included an IDH1 peptide vaccine. Written as DNA, the CDR3 is TGTGCCAGTAGTACGGGGAACGCAGATACGCAGTATTTT. Translation: CASSTGNADTQYF.